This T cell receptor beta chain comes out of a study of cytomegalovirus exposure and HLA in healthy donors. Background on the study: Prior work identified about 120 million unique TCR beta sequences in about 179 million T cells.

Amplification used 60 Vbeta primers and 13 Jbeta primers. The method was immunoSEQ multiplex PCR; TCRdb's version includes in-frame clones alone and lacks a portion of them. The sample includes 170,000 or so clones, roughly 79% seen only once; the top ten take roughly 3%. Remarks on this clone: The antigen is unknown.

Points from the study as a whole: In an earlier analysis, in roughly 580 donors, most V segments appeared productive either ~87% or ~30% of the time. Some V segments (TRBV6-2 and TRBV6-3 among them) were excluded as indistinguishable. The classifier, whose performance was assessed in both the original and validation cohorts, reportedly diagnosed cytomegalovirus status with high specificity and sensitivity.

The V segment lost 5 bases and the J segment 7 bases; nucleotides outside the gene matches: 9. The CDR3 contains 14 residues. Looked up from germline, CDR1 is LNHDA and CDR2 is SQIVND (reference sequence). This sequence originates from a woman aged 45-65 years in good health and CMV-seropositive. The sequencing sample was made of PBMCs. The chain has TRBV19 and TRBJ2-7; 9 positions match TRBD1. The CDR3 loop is CASSVDRGAWEQYF. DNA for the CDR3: TGTGCCAGTAGTGTCGACAGGGGGGCCTGGGAGCAGTACTTC.